The present T cell receptor beta chain was sequenced within a study of CD39 and CD103 CD8 tumor-infiltrating T cells listed by TCRdb under 2018. About the full investigation: An HPV-positive HNSCC, an HPV-negative HNSCC, an ovarian cancer and a melanoma patient were represented in the repertoire comparisons shown. Deep sequencing of TCRbeta CDR3 was used to compare the repertoires of CD8 TIL subsets, defined by CD103 and CD39, against those of peripheral memory CD8 T cells.

Paper-wide results and their limitations: DP CD8 TILs appeared to be more oligoclonal than DN and SP CD8 TILs and blood memory CD8 T cells, with about 50-90% covered by the top 30 clonotypes. Clonotypes from DN TILs largely overlapped with peripheral memory CD8 repertoires, while clonotypes from DP TILs were only rarely found in blood or uninvolved lymph node.

Patients were not receiving therapy at sample collection, though earlier treatments ranged from chemotherapy, radiotherapy, surgery and immunotherapy to none. After thawing, cells were enriched for T lymphocytes using a negative-selection kit, and EpCAM beads were added for tumor-infiltrating lymphocytes. Memory CD8 T cells were sorted using a CD8+CD4-CD45RA- gate, without regard to whether the cells expressed CCR7. Peripheral blood mononuclear cells were obtained using a Ficoll-Paque PLUS gradient and were cryopreserved prior to analysis. Populations were sorted to 98% to 99% purity on a FACSAria II, and cell pellets were frozen for TCR sequencing without culture. For each subset, between roughly 9,000 and 100,000 sorted cells were used for genomic DNA extraction with the DNeasy Blood and Tissue Kit. TCRbeta V-J or V-D-J regions were sequenced and mapped by the immunoSEQ service, with coverage above 10x per sample. Per the original workflow: Analysis was limited to productive rearrangements exported from the immunoSEQ Analyzer platform, and clonality was evaluated on the 500 most abundant clones. To quantify how much repertoires overlapped between populations, both the Morisita-Horn similarity index and the Jaccard index were used. Morisita-Horn similarity between CD8 T-cell subset TCR repertoires was measured in about 6 cancer patients. TCRdb's version of the immuneACCESS table is confined to in-frame rearrangements and falls short of the full clone set. An unresolved V gene accounts for under half of the shortfall where checked; the remainder is of unknown origin. V, J and clone size are those of that table, while D and trimming were read from the DNA. In all, the sample holds roughly 5,100 clones, and more than 55% of those were seen once. The top ten clones comprise 12% of the sample.

A remark on this clone: Its antigen is unknown. No per-base quality is available; no much larger clone lies one base away.

Sequenced sample: CD8+ T cells sorted from blood. Taken with the paper, the label for cell subset or site translates to: total memory CD8 T cells (CD45RA-CCR7+/-) from blood or uninvolved lymph node. This clonotype was obtained from a human donor with head and neck squamous cell carcinoma.

The DNA sequence is given as TGTGCCAGCAGTGAATTGGCAGGGGGGACCGGGGAGCTGTTTTTT. The encoded protein is CASSELAGGTGELFF. The receptor chain draws on TRBV6-1 and TRBJ2-2; TRBD1 could be the D gene, as 7 bases match. CDR1 MNHNS and CDR2 SASEGT are derived from the germline V gene. Trimming takes 2 bases from V and 5 bases from J, and the germline ends sit 12 bases apart. The CDR3 runs 15 residues from the cysteine to the phenylalanine. The sequence is cut down to CDR3 DNA, 45 bases in frame from base 1.